This TCR beta chain was sequenced for a study of T-cell reconstitution after alpha-beta-depleted transplantation in children (dated by TCRdb to 2015 to 2016). As for the study more broadly: Using TCR repertoire profiling, the study followed T-cell immune reconstitution in a quantitative way in children after TCRalphabeta/CD19-depleted allogeneic hematopoietic cell transplantation.

This clonotype has only a few counts. Which antigen it targets is not known. Per-nucleotide qualities are absent, and no much larger clonotype sits a single base away. Study-wide findings and limitations: In some patients, high TCRbeta diversity at day 60 was attributed to recipient T cells and intrathymic progenitors that had survived conditioning. Over the following months the frequencies of hyperexpanded clones went down, and after one year T-cell counts and TCRbeta diversity were mostly credited to newly produced T cells. About two months after transplant, the apparently early recovery of alphabetaT-cell counts reportedly depended on just several hundred clones that had expanded rapidly and came from non-depleted graft cells.

The treatment or condition label on this specimen signifies: allogeneic hematopoietic cell transplantation with graft depleted of TCRalphabeta T cells and CD19 B cells. TCRalphabeta/CD19-depleted allogeneic hematopoietic cell grafts were given to the transplant recipients, all of whom were children. V is cut back by 3 bases and J by 1 base, with 12 bases in the junction unmatched. CDR3 length: 17 amino acids, cysteine to phenylalanine. Only CDR3 DNA is held: 51 bases, read in frame from base 1. The library was prepared using PCR. Instrument used: Illumina HiSeq 2500. TCR library preparation used molecular barcoding, with unique molecular identifiers applied to normalize quantification of the TCRbeta repertoire. The public reads were reanalyzed by TCRdb: fastp trimming at Q25, MiXCR alignment, in-frame beta chains only. For every CDR3 protein sequence, its rows merge into one entry that carries the most common genes and DNA. The sample table shows 250,000 to 300,000 distinct CDR3 sequences, and 10% are seen once. The ten biggest clones cover roughly 7% of the sample.

The receptor's source is a boy in the first two years of life with acute myeloid leukemia, due to receive a stem cell transplant. The rearranged chain carries TRBV12-3 or TRBV12-4 and TRBJ2-7; a stretch of 7 junction bases matches TRBD1. The input for sequencing was PBMCs, taken before TCRalphabeta/CD19-depleted stem cell transplant. The bases read TGTGCCAGCAGTTTGGAACTCATCCGGGACAGATCCTACGAGCAGTACTTC. This sequence encodes CASSLELIRDRSYEQYF.